In its sample, the clone carrying this TCR beta chain was seen a few times. Authors' methods: Reference gene primer amplification gave estimated nucleated cell counts. Measured with immunoSEQ multiplex PCR; TCRdb has only the in-frame clones, and not every one. From that table come the V and J calls and clone size; the DNA was used to work out D and trimming. The table shows 150,000 to 190,000 clones, with around nine tenths occurring only once. The germline V gene has CDR1 SEHNR and CDR2 FQNEAQ (reference sequence). This CDR3 region has 12 residues. V was trimmed by 2 bases and J by 8 bases, leaving 9 bases between them. This entry belongs to a study of blood T cell repertoires in COVID-19.

This TCR came from a woman in her 70s with acute or convalescent COVID-19. The sequencing input was peripheral blood. This sequence joins TRBV7-9 and TRBJ1-1, with D perhaps TRBD1 (5 bases). Written as DNA, the CDR3 is TGTGCCAGCAGCTTACAGGGCCCCGAAGCTTTCTTT. Protein product: CASSLQGPEAFF.